The clone carrying this T cell receptor beta chain came up once. The antigen is undetermined. CDR1 SGHRS and CDR2 YFSETQ come from the germline V gene. CDR3 length equals 14 residues. V was cut by 4 bases and J by 5 bases, with 13 bases left in between. The sample is drawn from a study of cytomegalovirus exposure and HLA in healthy donors. Turning to the study itself: Of the donors genotyped, some 400 in all, 75% to 85% fell in the Caucasian-associated ancestry cluster.

Study-level results: In a later analysis, productive TCRs from donors in an Asian-associated ancestry cluster reportedly carried fewer N-insertions than the cohort mean. Analyzed later, most CMV-associated TCR beta chains appeared HLA-restricted. Being productive about 87% or about 30% of the time was typical of most TCR beta V segments in an earlier analysis.

The PCR employed 60 Vbeta primers together with 13 Jbeta primers. Only in-frame clones appear in the TCRdb table, and some are missing; sequencing was by immunoSEQ multiplex PCR. Of around 130,000 clones listed, approximately 72% are singletons. This clonotype was sampled from a woman in her fifties or sixties in good health and CMV-seronegative. Sequenced input: PBMCs. V and J are TRBV5-1 and TRBJ2-1; a possible D gene is TRBD2 (5 bases). Here the CDR3 reads CASSVSGPHNEQFF. CDR3 nucleotide sequence: TGCGCCAGCAGCGTCAGCGGCCCCCACAATGAGCAGTTCTTC.